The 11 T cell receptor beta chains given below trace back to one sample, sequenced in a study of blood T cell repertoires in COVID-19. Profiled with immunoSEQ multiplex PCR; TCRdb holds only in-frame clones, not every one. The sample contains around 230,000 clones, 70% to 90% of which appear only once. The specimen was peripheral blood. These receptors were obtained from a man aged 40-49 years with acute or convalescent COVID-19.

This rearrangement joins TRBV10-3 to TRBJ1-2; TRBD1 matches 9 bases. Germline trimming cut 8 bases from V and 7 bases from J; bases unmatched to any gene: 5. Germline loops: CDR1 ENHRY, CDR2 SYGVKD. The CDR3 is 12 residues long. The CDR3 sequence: CAIATGQGGYTF. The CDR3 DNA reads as TGTGCCATCGCCACGGGACAGGGTGGCTACACCTTC.

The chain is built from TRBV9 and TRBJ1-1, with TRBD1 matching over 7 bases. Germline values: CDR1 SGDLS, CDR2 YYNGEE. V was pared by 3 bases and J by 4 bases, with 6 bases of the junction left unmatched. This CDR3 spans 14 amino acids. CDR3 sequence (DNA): TGTGCCAGCAGCGCTGGGACAGAAGGCACTGAAGCTTTCTTT. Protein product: CASSAGTEGTEAFF.

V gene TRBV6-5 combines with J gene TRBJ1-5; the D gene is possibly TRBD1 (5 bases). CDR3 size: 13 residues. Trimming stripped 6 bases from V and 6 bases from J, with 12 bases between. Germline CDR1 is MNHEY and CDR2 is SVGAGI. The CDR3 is CASRRQRGQPQHF. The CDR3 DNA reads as TGTGCCAGCAGGAGACAGCGGGGTCAGCCCCAGCATTTT.

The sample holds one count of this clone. CDR3 sequence (DNA): TGTGCCAGCAGTTTGGTAGCGGGGGTATCCTACGAGCAGTACTTC. Translating it yields CASSLVAGVSYEQYF. This chain connects TRBV27 to TRBJ2-7, with TRBD2 matching over 9 bases. J gave up 1 base and V 3 bases, and 4 bases lay outside the gene matches. The CDR3 is made up of 15 amino acids. Germline-derived CDR1 and CDR2 are MNHEY and SMNVEV (reference sequence).

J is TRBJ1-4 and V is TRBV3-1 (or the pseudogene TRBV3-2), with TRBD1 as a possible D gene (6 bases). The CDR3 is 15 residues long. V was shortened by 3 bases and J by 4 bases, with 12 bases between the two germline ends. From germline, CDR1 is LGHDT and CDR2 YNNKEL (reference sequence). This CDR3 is CASSQRDNYNEKLFF. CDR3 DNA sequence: TGTGCCAGCAGCCAGAGGGACAACTATAATGAAAAACTGTTTTTT.

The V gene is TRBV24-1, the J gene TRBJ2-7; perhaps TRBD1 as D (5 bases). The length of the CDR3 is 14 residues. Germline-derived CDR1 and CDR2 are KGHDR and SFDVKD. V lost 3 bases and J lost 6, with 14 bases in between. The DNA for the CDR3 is TGTGCCACCAGTGATCAGGGCTGGACGGGCGAGCAGTACTTC. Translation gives CATSDQGWTGEQYF.

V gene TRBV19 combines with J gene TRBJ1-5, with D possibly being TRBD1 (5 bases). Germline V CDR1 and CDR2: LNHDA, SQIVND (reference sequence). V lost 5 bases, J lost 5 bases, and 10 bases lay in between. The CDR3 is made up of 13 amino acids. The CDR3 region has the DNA TGTGCCAGTAGTCAGGGTTTCGATCAGCCCCAGCATTTT. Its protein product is CASSQGFDQPQHF.

DNA for the CDR3: TGTGCCAGCAGCCGCCGGGGGGGCGTACCTGGGGAGACCCAGTACTTC. It specifies CASSRRGGVPGETQYF. V usage is TRBV11-2 and J usage is TRBJ2-5; 8 bases are a match to TRBD2. Germline V gene lookup returns CDR1 SGHAT and CDR2 FQNNGV. The junction had 13 bases not matched to a gene; V was cut back by 5 bases and J by 5 bases. The CDR3 loop spans 16 amino acids. Looking up the rest from reference TRBV11-2 and TRBJ2-5 gives the full variable domain: EAGVAQSPRYKIIEKRQSVAFWCNPISGHATLYWYQQILGQGPKLLIQFQNNGVVDDSQLPKDRFSAERLKGVDSTLKIQPAKLEDSAVYLCASSRRGGVPGETQYFGPGTRLLVL.

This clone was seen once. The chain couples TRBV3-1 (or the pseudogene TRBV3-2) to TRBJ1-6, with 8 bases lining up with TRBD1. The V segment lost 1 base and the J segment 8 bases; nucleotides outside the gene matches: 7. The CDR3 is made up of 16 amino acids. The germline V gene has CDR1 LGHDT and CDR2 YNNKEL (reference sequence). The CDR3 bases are TGTGCCAGCAGCCAAGCTTCCGGGACAGGTTATTCACCCCTCCACTTT. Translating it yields CASSQASGTGYSPLHF.

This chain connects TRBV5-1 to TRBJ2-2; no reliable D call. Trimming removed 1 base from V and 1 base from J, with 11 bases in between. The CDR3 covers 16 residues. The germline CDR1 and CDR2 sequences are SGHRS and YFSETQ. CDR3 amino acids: CASSLISAGNTGELFF. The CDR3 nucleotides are TGCGCCAGCAGCTTGATCTCGGCAGGGAACACCGGGGAGCTGTTTTTT.

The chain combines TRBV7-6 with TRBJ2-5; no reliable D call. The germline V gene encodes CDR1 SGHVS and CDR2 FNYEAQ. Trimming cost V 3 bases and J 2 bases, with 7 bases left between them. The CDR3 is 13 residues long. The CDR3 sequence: CASSFHYQETQYF. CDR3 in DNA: TGTGCCAGCAGCTTTCACTATCAAGAGACCCAGTACTTC.